The rows below give T cell receptor beta chains drawn from one sample of a study of identical twins. From the 5' RACE reads, TCRdb called clonotypes with MiXCR, one entry per CDR3 protein. The sample holds approximately 630,000 distinct CDR3 sequences, under 8.5% seen once. The sample was also reused in another study, on yellow fever vaccine responses in identical twins.

Specimen: PBMCs. Receptors were obtained from a woman aged 18-30 years in good health. Each CDR3 is given with its conserved first and last residue. D genes are given only for firm matches. Clone size is stated in some rows and not others, as once, few, many or a class when expanded.

>NA|TRBJ2-7|TRBV5-1|NA
TGCGCCAGCAGCTTGTGGAGCGCCTACGAGCAGTACTTC
CASSLWSAYEQYF
>few|TRBJ2-3|TRBV14|TRBD1
TGTGCCAGCAGTCCAGGGCACGGGACAGGGTGGAGAGATACGCAGTATTTT
CASSPGHGTGWRDTQYF
>NA|TRBJ2-2|TRBV7-8|NA
TGTGCCAGCAGCTTTGCCGGGACACCGAACACCGGGGAGCTGTTTTTT
CASSFAGTPNTGELFF
>many|TRBJ1-1|TRBV25-1|NA
TGTGCCAGCAGTGGACCGGGGATGAACACTGAAGCTTTCTTT
CASSGPGMNTEAFF
>few|TRBJ1-3|TRBV2|TRBD1
TGTGCCAGCAGTCTTTTGGACAGGGGACACACCATATATTTT
CASSLLDRGHTIYF
>few|TRBJ2-1|TRBV28|TRBD2
TGTGCCAGCAGCGCTAGCGGGAGAAATGAGCAGTTCTTC
CASSASGRNEQFF
>NA|TRBJ2-7|TRBV10-3|TRBD2
TGTGCCATCAGTGGAACTAGCGGGACAACCTACGAGCAGTACTTC
CAISGTSGTTYEQYF
>many|TRBJ2-5|TRBV10-3|NA
TGTGCCATCAGCCCCTCAGAGACCCAGTACTTC
CAISPSETQYF
>NA|TRBJ2-7|TRBV5-1|TRBD2
TGCGCCAGCAGCTTGGGGGGGACTAGCGGGGCCGACGAGCAGTACTTC
CASSLGGTSGADEQYF
>NA|TRBJ1-3|TRBV5-1|NA
TGCGCCAGCAGCTTGTATTCGGAGGCTAACTCTGGAAACACCATATATTTT
CASSLYSEANSGNTIYF
>many|TRBJ2-1|TRBV29-1|TRBD2
TGCAGCGGACACGGGAGGGCCAGGAATGAGCAGTTCTTC
CSGHGRARNEQFF
>many|TRBJ2-1|TRBV27|TRBD2
TGTGCCAGCAGTTTATCTAAGCGGGGGGCCCTCCGGGACTACAATGAGCAGTTCTTC
CASSLSKRGALRDYNEQFF
>NA|TRBJ2-1|TRBV20-1|TRBD2
TGCAGTGCTCTAACCCCAACAGCGGGAGACCCCTCCTACAATGAGCAGTTCTTC
CSALTPTAGDPSYNEQFF
>few|TRBJ2-4|TRBV11-2|NA
TGTGCCAGCAGCTCCACATGGGACGGGATAGCCAAAAACATTCAGTACTTC
CASSSTWDGIAKNIQYF
>few|TRBJ2-1|TRBV7-9|TRBD2
TGTGCCAGCAGCCCGCGGACTAGCGGGAGGGGCCCCAATGAGCAGTTCTTC
CASSPRTSGRGPNEQFF
>few|TRBJ2-1|TRBV3-1|TRBD2
TGTGCCAGCAGCCACAGGACTAGCGGGAGAATTTACAATGAGCAGTTCTTC
CASSHRTSGRIYNEQFF
>many|TRBJ2-2|TRBV2|NA
TGTGCCAGCAGTGAGTCGGTCGCCGGGGAGCTGTTTTTT
CASSESVAGELFF
>many|TRBJ1-6|TRBV7-2|NA
TGTGCCAGCTGCGGGATTTTCGGCAGTTCACCCCTCCACTTT
CASCGIFGSSPLHF
>NA|TRBJ2-1|TRBV6-1|TRBD1
TGTGCCAGCGACGGGACAGTTAATGAGCAGTTCTTC
CASDGTVNEQFF
>NA|TRBJ2-4|TRBV5-1|TRBD1
TGCGCCAGCAGCCCTGTTCGGGACAGGGGGGAGGTAAACATTCAGTACTTC
CASSPVRDRGEVNIQYF
>few|TRBJ2-3|TRBV7-8|NA
TGTGCCAGCAGCTTAGATGCCGTCGCACCACCAGATACGCAGTATTTT
CASSLDAVAPPDTQYF
>many|TRBJ2-3|TRBV12-3/TRBV12-4|TRBD2
TGTGCCAGCACCAAAACCGGGACTAGCGGGAGGACCAGCACAGATACGCAGTATTTT
CASTKTGTSGRTSTDTQYF
>many|TRBJ1-5|TRBV12-3/TRBV12-4|NA
TGTGCCAGCAGTTTCGGCCGGGGCAATCAGCCCCAGCATTTT
CASSFGRGNQPQHF
>few|TRBJ1-3|TRBV6-1|NA
TGTGCCAGCAGGACACTAGCCTCCTCTGGAAACACCATATATTTT
CASRTLASSGNTIYF